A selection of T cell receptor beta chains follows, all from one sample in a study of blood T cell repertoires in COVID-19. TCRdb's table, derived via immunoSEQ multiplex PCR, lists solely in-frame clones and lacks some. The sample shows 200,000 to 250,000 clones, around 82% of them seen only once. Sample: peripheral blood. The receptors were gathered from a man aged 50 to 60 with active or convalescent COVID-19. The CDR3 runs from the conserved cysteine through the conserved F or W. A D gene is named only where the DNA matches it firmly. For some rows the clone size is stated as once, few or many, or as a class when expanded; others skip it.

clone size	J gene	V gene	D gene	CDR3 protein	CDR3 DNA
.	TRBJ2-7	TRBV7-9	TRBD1	CASSSLRDSSYEQYF	TGTGCCAGCAGCTCCCTCCGGGACAGTTCCTACGAGCAGTACTTC
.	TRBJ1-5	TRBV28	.	CASSHHSGDSNQPQHF	TGTGCCAGCTCCCACCACTCCGGAGATAGCAATCAGCCCCAGCATTTT
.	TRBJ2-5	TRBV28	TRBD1	CASSPAGQGLMDGQYF	TGTGCCAGCAGCCCCGCGGGACAGGGCTTGATGGATGGCCAGTACTTC
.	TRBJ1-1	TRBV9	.	CASSADKGIFAEAFF	TGTGCCAGCAGCGCCGACAAGGGGATCTTCGCTGAAGCTTTCTTT
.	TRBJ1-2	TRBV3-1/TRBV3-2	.	CASSPIGGSLNYGYTF	TGTGCCAGCAGCCCCATTGGGGGGTCCCTTAACTATGGCTACACCTTC
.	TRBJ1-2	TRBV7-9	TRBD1	CASSHSLNHDRGQVDGYTF	TGTGCCAGCAGCCACTCATTAAACCATGACAGGGGGCAGGTTGATGGCTACACCTTC
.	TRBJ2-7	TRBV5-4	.	CASSLAEGVFLHEQYF	TGTGCCAGCAGCTTGGCAGAGGGGGTCTTCCTACACGAGCAGTACTTC
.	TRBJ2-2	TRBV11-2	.	CASSLTLPGTGELFF	TGTGCCAGCAGCTTAACTTTGCCGGGGACCGGGGAGCTGTTTTTT
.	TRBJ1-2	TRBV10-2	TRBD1	CASTKDRKDGYTF	TGCGCCAGCACAAAGGACAGGAAGGATGGCTACACCTTC
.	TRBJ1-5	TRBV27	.	CASSRTRDIRPQHF	TGTGCCAGCTCCCGGACAAGGGATATCAGGCCCCAGCATTTT
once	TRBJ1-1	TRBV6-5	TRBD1	CASNRGGNTEAFF	TGTGCCAGCAACAGGGGCGGGAACACTGAAGCTTTCTTT
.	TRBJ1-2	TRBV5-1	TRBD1	CASSSRQGTALYGYTF	TGCGCCAGCAGCTCTAGACAGGGTACGGCCCTCTATGGCTACACCTTC
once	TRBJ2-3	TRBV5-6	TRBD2	CASSFGLAGGDTDTQYF	TGTGCCAGCAGCTTCGGACTAGCGGGGGGCGACACAGATACGCAGTATTTT
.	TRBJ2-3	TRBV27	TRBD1	CASSYFGTGEGDTQYF	TGTGCCAGCAGCTATTTTGGGACAGGGGAAGGGGATACGCAGTATTTT
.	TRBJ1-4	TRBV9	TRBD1	CASSVEDRAREKLFF	TGTGCCAGCAGCGTAGAAGACAGGGCTAGGGAAAAACTGTTTTTT
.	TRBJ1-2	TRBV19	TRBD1	CASSIASTGPNGYTF	TGTGCCAGTAGTATAGCCTCGACAGGGCCCAATGGCTACACCTTC
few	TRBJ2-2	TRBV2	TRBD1	CATARQGTMVGELFF	TGTGCCACCGCTAGACAGGGTACAATGGTCGGGGAGCTGTTTTTT
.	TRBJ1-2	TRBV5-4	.	CASSEGGAGYGYTF	TGTGCCAGCAGCGAGGGAGGGGCGGGCTATGGCTACACCTTC
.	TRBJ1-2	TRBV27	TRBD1	CASGDRPPYYGYTF	TGTGCCAGCGGGGACAGGCCTCCCTACTATGGCTACACCTTC
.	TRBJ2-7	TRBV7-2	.	CASSLRGGVGYEQYF	TGTGCCAGCAGCTTACGCGGGGGCGTGGGCTACGAGCAGTACTTC
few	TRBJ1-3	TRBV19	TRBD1	CASTGTGQPGNTIYF	TGTGCCAGTACCGGGACAGGGCAGCCTGGAAACACCATATATTTT
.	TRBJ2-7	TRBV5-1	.	CASSMGGQKLQQYF	TGCGCCAGCAGCATGGGTGGGCAGAAGCTCCAGCAGTACTTC
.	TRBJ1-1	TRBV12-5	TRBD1	CASGTGTGQTEAFF	TGTGCTAGTGGAACCGGGACAGGCCAAACTGAAGCTTTCTTT
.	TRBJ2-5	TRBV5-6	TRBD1	CASSETGGRETQYF	TGTGCCAGCAGCGAGACAGGGGGCAGGGAGACCCAGTACTTC
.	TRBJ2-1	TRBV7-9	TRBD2	CASSLARGGSSYNEQFF	TGTGCCAGCAGCTTAGCGCGTGGCGGGAGCTCCTACAATGAGCAGTTCTTC
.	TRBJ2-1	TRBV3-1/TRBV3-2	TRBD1	CASSQARTGGGPEQFF	TGTGCCAGCAGCCAAGCCCGGACAGGGGGGGGACCTGAGCAGTTCTTC
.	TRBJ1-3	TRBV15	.	CATSRGPSSGNTIYF	TGTGCCACCAGCAGAGGCCCCAGCTCTGGAAACACCATATATTTT
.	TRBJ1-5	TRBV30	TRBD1	CAWSALGQGGQPQHF	TGTGCCTGGAGTGCCCTGGGACAGGGAGGCCAGCCCCAGCATTTT
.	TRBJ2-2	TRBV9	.	CASSPVIVGELFF	TGTGCCAGCAGCCCTGTTATAGTCGGGGAGCTGTTTTTT
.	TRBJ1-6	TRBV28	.	CASSSSREPYNSPLHF	TGTGCCAGCAGTTCCTCAAGGGAGCCCTATAATTCACCCCTCCACTTT
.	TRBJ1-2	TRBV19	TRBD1	CASSIQQGNYGYTF	TGTGCCAGTAGTATCCAACAGGGGAACTATGGCTACACCTTC
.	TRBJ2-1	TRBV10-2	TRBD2	CASTERGLYNEQFF	TGCGCCAGCACTGAGCGGGGTCTATACAATGAGCAGTTCTTC
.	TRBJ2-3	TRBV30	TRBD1	CAWTPGTGYSTDTQYF	TGTGCCTGGACCCCCGGGACAGGTTATAGCACAGATACGCAGTATTTT
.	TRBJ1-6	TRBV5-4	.	CASSLATGPNSPLHF	TGTGCCAGCAGCTTGGCCACAGGCCCCAATTCACCCCTCCACTTT
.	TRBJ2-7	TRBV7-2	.	CASSLVESYEQYF	TGTGCCAGCAGCTTAGTAGAGTCCTACGAGCAGTACTTC
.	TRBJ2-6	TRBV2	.	CASSAFQGTGANVLTF	TGTGCCAGCAGTGCCTTCCAGGGGACTGGGGCCAACGTCCTGACTTTC
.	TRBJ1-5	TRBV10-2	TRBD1	CASSPLDRGRSNQPQHF	TGCGCCAGCAGTCCCCTGGACAGGGGGAGAAGCAATCAGCCCCAGCATTTT
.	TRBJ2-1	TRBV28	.	CASNPSSYNEQFF	TGTGCCAGCAACCCTAGTTCCTACAATGAGCAGTTCTTC
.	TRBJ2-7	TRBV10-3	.	CAISESTGYEQYF	TGTGCCATCAGTGAGTCGACCGGGTACGAGCAGTACTTC
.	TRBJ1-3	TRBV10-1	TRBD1	CASSSGTGFGNTIYF	TGCGCCAGCAGCAGTGGGACAGGTTTCGGAAACACCATATATTTT
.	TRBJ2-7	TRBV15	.	CATSTGGPTYKQYF	TGTGCCACCAGCACCGGGGGTCCTACCTACAAGCAGTACTTC
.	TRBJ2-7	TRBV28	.	CASSLMLGGNEQYF	TGTGCCAGCAGCCTAATGCTAGGGGGAAATGAGCAGTACTTC
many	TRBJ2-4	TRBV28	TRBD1	CASSLSGGIAKNIQYF	TGTGCCAGCAGCCTGTCAGGGGGCATAGCCAAAAACATTCAGTACTTC
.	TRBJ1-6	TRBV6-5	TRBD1	CASSLGTTGGSPLHF	TGTGCCAGCAGCTTGGGGACGACAGGGGGATCACCCCTCCACTTT
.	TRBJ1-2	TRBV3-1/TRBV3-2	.	CASSQRSINYGYTF	TGTGCCAGCAGCCAGAGAAGCATTAACTATGGCTACACCTTC
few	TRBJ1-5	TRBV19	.	CATSDSFNQPQHF	TGTGCCACCTCGGACAGTTTTAATCAGCCCCAGCATTTT
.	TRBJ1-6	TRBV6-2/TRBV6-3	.	CASSTRSSSYNSPLHF	TGTGCCAGCAGCACCCGTTCGAGCTCCTATAATTCACCCCTCCACTTT
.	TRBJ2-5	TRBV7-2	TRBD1	CASSPQTGTGETQYF	TGTGCCAGCAGCCCTCAGACAGGGACGGGTGAGACCCAGTACTTC
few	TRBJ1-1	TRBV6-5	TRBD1	CASSYFGQGLNTEAFF	TGTGCCAGCAGTTACTTTGGACAGGGGCTGAACACTGAAGCTTTCTTT
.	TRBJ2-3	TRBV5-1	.	CASSLLGGGDTDTQYF	TGCGCCAGCAGCCTTCTGGGGGGGGGCGATACAGATACGCAGTATTTT
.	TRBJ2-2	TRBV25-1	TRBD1	CASSDGTGDTGELFF	TGTGCCAGCAGTGACGGGACAGGGGACACCGGGGAGCTGTTTTTT
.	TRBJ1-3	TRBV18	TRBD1	CASSPVSGGSGNTIYF	TGTGCCAGCTCACCCGTCTCAGGGGGCTCTGGAAACACCATATATTTT
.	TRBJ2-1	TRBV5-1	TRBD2	CASSLAGSGVGYNEQFF	TGCGCCAGCAGCTTGGCAGGTAGCGGGGTGGGGTACAATGAGCAGTTCTTC
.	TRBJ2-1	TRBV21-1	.	CASSKANGPNRVNEQFF	TGTGCCAGCAGCAAAGCTAACGGCCCCAACAGGGTTAATGAGCAGTTCTTC
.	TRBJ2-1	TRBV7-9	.	CASSPGTAGTLYNEQFF	TGTGCCAGCAGCCCCGGGACCGCGGGGACGCTCTACAATGAGCAGTTCTTC
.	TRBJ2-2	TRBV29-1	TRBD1	CSATPAGGHGELFF	TGCAGCGCCACGCCCGCAGGGGGCCACGGGGAGCTGTTTTTT
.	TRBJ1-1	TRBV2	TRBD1	CASRGGQGFTEAFF	TGTGCCAGCAGGGGGGGACAGGGGTTCACTGAAGCTTTCTTT
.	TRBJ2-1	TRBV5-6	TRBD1	CASSSIQGASYNEQFF	TGTGCCAGCAGCTCAATCCAGGGGGCGTCCTACAATGAGCAGTTCTTC
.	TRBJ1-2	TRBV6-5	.	CASRFGTSQSNGYTF	TGTGCCAGCAGGTTTGGGACATCCCAATCAAATGGCTACACCTTC